This record covers a single T cell receptor (beta chain). In the original processing: Quantification of nucleated cells was approximated via reference gene primer amplification. Profiling relied on immunoSEQ multiplex PCR, and the TCRdb table lists in-frame clones only, not all of them. That table furnishes V, J and clone size, whereas the DNA furnished D and trimming. The sample has roughly 100,000 clones; 81% are singletons. The CDR3 spans 16 residues. The germline V gene has CDR1 LNHNV and CDR2 YYDKDF (reference sequence). V was clipped by 2 bases and J by 6 bases; unmatched bases: 9. This entry belongs to a study of blood T cell repertoires in COVID-19. Study as a whole: Italy, Spain and the United States were the sources of the convalescent and acute COVID-19 samples. Sources were T cells, B-cell-depleted T cells, or PBMCs; the material itself was cDNA or gDNA.

Material: peripheral blood. The receptor was isolated from an elderly man with acute or convalescent COVID-19. The rearrangement uses TRBV15 and TRBJ1-2; TRBD1 matches 10 bases. The CDR3 DNA is TGTGCCACCAGCAGATCCCGGACAGGGGGAGGGGATGGCTACACCTTC. Its translation: CATSRSRTGGGDGYTF.